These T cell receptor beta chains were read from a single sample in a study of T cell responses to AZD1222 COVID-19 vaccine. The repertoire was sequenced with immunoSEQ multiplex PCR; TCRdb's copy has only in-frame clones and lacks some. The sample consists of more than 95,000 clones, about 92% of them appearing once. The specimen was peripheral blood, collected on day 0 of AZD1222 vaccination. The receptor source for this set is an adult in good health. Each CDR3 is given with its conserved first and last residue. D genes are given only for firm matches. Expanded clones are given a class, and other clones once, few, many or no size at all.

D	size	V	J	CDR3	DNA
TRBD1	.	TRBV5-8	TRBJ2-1	CASSTSWDRTKNEQFF	TGTGCCAGCAGCACTTCGTGGGACAGGACAAAAAATGAGCAGTTCTTC
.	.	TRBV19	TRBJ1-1	CASSIWGNTEAFF	TGTGCCAGTAGTATTTGGGGAAACACTGAAGCTTTCTTT
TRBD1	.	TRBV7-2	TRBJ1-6	CASSLVGGAGMDNSPLHF	TGTGCCAGCAGCTTAGTAGGGGGCGCCGGCATGGATAATTCACCCCTCCACTTT
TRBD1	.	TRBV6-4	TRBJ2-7	CASIQRDRGTYEQYF	TGTGCCAGCATTCAGAGGGACAGGGGCACCTACGAGCAGTACTTC
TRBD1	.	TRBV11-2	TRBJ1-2	CASSLDSGTGSGYTF	TGTGCCAGCAGCTTAGACTCCGGGACAGGGAGTGGCTACACCTTC
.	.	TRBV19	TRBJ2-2	CASNSSPDTGELFF	TGTGCCAGTAATTCTAGCCCAGACACCGGGGAGCTGTTTTTT
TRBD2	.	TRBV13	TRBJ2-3	CASSPQTGGTQYF	TGTGCCAGCAGCCCACAAACCGGGGGGACGCAGTATTTT
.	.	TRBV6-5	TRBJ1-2	CASSLTGHGGYTF	TGTGCCAGCAGCCTGACAGGCCACGGTGGCTACACCTTC
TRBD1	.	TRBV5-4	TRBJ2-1	CASSSDRGSWNEQFF	TGTGCCAGCAGCTCGGACAGGGGGTCGTGGAATGAGCAGTTCTTC
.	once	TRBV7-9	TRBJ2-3	CASSKMGLTTDTQYF	TGTGCCAGCAGCAAAATGGGACTGACCACAGATACGCAGTATTTT
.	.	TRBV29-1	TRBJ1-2	CSVIDSYGYTF	TGCAGCGTCATCGACAGTTATGGCTACACCTTC
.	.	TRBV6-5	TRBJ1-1	CASRLRGTNTEAFF	TGTGCCAGCCGCCTAAGGGGGACCAACACTGAAGCTTTCTTT
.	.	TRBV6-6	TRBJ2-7	CASSLGGSYEQYF	TGTGCCAGCAGTTTAGGTGGCTCCTACGAGCAGTACTTC
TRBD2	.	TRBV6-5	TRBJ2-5	CASSYTRGGGTQYF	TGTGCCAGCAGTTACACTCGTGGGGGGGGGACCCAGTACTTC
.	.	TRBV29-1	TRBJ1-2	CSVEDRGDVPGYTF	TGCAGCGTTGAAGATCGCGGGGATGTGCCTGGCTACACCTTC
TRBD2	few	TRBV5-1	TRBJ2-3	CASTVAGALDTQYF	TGCGCCAGCACCGTAGCGGGGGCCCTAGATACGCAGTATTTT
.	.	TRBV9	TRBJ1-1	CASSPPTVNTEAFF	TGTGCCAGCAGCCCGCCGACGGTGAACACTGAAGCTTTCTTT
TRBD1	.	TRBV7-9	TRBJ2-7	CASSSWDRDSNYEQYF	TGTGCCAGCAGCTCTTGGGATCGGGACAGTAATTACGAGCAGTACTTC
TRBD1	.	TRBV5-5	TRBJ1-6	CASSLPGQTNSPLHF	TGTGCCAGCAGCCTCCCGGGACAGACAAATTCACCCCTCCACTTT
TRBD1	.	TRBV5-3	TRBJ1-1	CARSVDRDETEAFF	TGTGCCAGAAGCGTGGACAGGGATGAAACTGAAGCTTTCTTT
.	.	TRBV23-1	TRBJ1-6	CASSPPRGPGMICLHF	TGCGCCAGCAGTCCCCCTAGGGGCCCGGGAATGATCTGCCTCCACTTT
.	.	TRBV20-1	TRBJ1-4	CSARVDAKLFF	TGCAGTGCTAGAGTGGATGCAAAACTGTTTTTT
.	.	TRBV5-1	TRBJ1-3	CASSLAPLSGNTIYF	TGCGCCAGCAGCTTGGCCCCTTTGTCTGGAAACACCATATATTTT
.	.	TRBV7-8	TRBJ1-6	CASSLPGNSPLHF	TGTGCCAGCAGCTTGCCAGGAAATTCACCCCTCCACTTT
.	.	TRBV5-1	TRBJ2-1	CASSFTGQANNEQFF	TGCGCCAGCAGCTTTACGGGACAAGCAAACAATGAGCAGTTCTTC
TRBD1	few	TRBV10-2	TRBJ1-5	CASSSDRGGQPQHF	TGCGCCAGCAGCTCGGACAGGGGCGGGCAGCCCCAGCATTTT
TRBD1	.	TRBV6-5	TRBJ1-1	CASSPSGDRDTEAFF	TGTGCCAGCAGCCCAAGTGGGGACAGGGACACTGAAGCTTTCTTT
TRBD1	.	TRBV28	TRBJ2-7	CASKRQGEREQYF	TGTGCCAGCAAACGACAGGGGGAAAGAGAGCAGTACTTC
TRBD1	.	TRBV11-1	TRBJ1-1	CASSHQDRGVEAFF	TGTGCCAGCAGCCACCAGGACAGGGGCGTTGAAGCTTTCTTT